This TCR beta chain was sequenced in a study of regulatory T cells in long-lasting Graves disease (dated by TCRdb to the early 2020s). For context, the study as a whole: Persistent Graves' disease was defined as persistently positive TSH receptor autoantibodies together with antithyroid drug treatment for over 5 years. Patients with persistent Graves' disease were compared with patients with newly diagnosed Graves' disease using TCR sequencing and RNA sequencing of peripheral blood. The study was conducted in China and was registered as a clinical trial. A total of some 33 samples were covered by TCR sequencing, comprising roughly 13 persistent and 20 newly diagnosed Graves' disease patients. Persistent Graves' disease patients in the clinical cohort had taken antithyroid drugs for approximately ten years on average. The research as a whole found: Sequencing and analysis were restricted to the TCR beta chain. TRBV28, TRBJ1-2 and TRBJ2-5 were preferentially used in persistent disease, while TRBV20-1 and TRBJ2-1 were favored in newly diagnosed disease. Compared with newly diagnosed patients, persistent Graves' disease patients had lower TCR Shannon entropy and fewer highly expanded clones, which suggests clonal expansion. More public clonotypes were shared among persistent patients (roughly 3,000) than among newly diagnosed patients (more than 900). As a limitation, the authors acknowledged that the small sample size may reduce accuracy. Only peripheral blood was studied, because thyroid tissue, the primary lesion, was inaccessible.

Many counts were recorded for this clonotype. Its antigen target is currently unknown. No base qualities exist here, and no much larger clone lies one base off it. The library was built by means of multiplex PCR. Sequencer: Illumina HiSeq 4000. iRepertoire HTBI primers and Arm-PCR amplification of CDR3 regions were used to construct TCR beta libraries. PCR products were gel purified before sequencing. The authors processed their data as follows. Gene usage analysis of CDR3 amino acid clonotypes relied on the 55 to 80 TRBV and 12 to 15 TRBJ segments identified across samples. COPE and FqMerger were used to merge the filtered high-quality paired reads into contigs. Contigs were aligned with BLAST to IMGT TRBV, TRBD and TRBJ reference genes, and CDR3 was defined per IMGT. Any clonotype with a frequency above 0.1% was counted as a highly expanded clone. Shannon entropy served as the measure of repertoire diversity, while the Gini coefficient captured V-J evenness. A clonotype found in more than one individual was treated as public. Through fastp at Q25 and MiXCR, TCRdb rebuilt clones from the public reads, retaining in-frame beta chains. Rows with a matching CDR3 protein are joined into one entry that keeps the most common DNA and genes. The authors' filters were not applied to this entry. In this sample the table shows a few hundred thousand distinct CDR3 sequences, 20% to 25% of which occur a single time. The top ten hold around a quarter of the sample.

In the paper's terms, the time point label means: persistent/refractory GD, antithyroid drugs over 5 years with positive TRAb. For both TCR sequencing and RNA sequencing, RNA was extracted from PBMCs in TRIzol. Graves' disease was diagnosed according to American Thyroid Association guidelines. The patients came from an endocrinology department in Xi'an, China. From each patient, around 9 milliliters of peripheral blood was collected into an EDTA anticoagulant tube. Ficoll Paque Plus density gradient separation was used to isolate PBMCs, and no additional T cell sorting was done. RNA quality was checked with an Agilent 2100 Bioanalyzer and agarose gel, and concentration with a NanoDrop 2000. Looking up the germline V gene yields CDR1 SNHLY and CDR2 FYNNEI. The CDR3 has 14 amino acids, counting the end cysteine and phenylalanine. Solely the CDR3 DNA is kept, with 42 bases framed from the first base. V loses 4 bases of germline sequence and J loses 8 bases, and the interval between the two ends is 14 bases.

The sequence was collected from a woman aged 40-49 years with Graves disease. Donor details come from another sample of the same person, matched by shared clones. Recombination joined TRBV2 with TRBJ1-4, with TRBD1 as a weak D call on 5 bases. Sequencing was performed on peripheral blood mononuclear cells (PBMCs), taken when the disease was refractory, from a patient treated with antithyroid drugs. The CDR3 region: CASSVRGIGEKLFF. The bases read TGTGCCAGCAGTGTGAGGGGAATAGGGGAAAAACTGTTTTTT.